One sample yielded the 14 T cell receptor beta chains listed below, sequenced in a study of blood T cell repertoires in COVID-19. The assay was immunoSEQ multiplex PCR, and TCRdb's table has in-frame clones only and misses some. The sample contains 95,000 to 150,000 clones, about 87% of which appear only once. Sequenced sample: peripheral blood. These receptors were obtained from a woman in her seventies with acute or convalescent COVID-19.

As DNA, the CDR3 is TGTGCCAGCAGCCGAGGGACTAGCGGCTCCGGATTGGGCACAGATACGCAGTATTTT. Translated: CASSRGTSGSGLGTDTQYF. The V call is TRBV6-6, the J call TRBJ2-3; 11 positions agree with TRBD2. The V gene's germline CDR1 is MNHNY and CDR2 SVGAGI (reference sequence). V shed 6 bases and J 1 base; nucleotides not matched to a gene: 15. CDR3 length equals 19 residues.

This chain connects TRBV5-1 to TRBJ2-2, with D possibly being TRBD1 (6 bases). Germline-derived CDR1 and CDR2 are SGHRS and YFSETQ. With 2 bases removed from V and 1 base from J, the gap between germline ends came to 15 bases. This CDR3 spans 17 amino acids. The CDR3 bases are TGCGCCAGCAGCTTTGGTACCGGGACAAGGAACACCGGGGAGCTGTTTTTT. Protein sequence: CASSFGTGTRNTGELFF. Variable domain in full (rest from reference TRBV5-1 and TRBJ2-2): KAGVTQTPRYLIKTRGQQVTLSCSPISGHRSVSWYQQTPGQGLQFLFEYFSETQRNKGNFPGRFSGRQFSNSRSEMNVSTLELGDSALYLCASSFGTGTRNTGELFFGEGSRLTVL.

This chain connects TRBV9 to TRBJ2-7; unclear D gene. CDR3 length: 11 amino acids. Germline CDR1 and CDR2: SGDLS and YYNGEE. Trimming took off 4 bases at V and 0 bases at J, with 2 bases between the two ends. CDR3 sequence: CASSLSYEQYF. The CDR3 region has the DNA TGTGCCAGCAGCCTCTCCTACGAGCAGTACTTC.

The J gene is TRBJ1-6, the V gene TRBV30; 10 nucleotides agree with TRBD1. CDR1 is GTSNPN and CDR2 is SVGIG in the germline V gene (reference sequence). The trim removed 2 bases at V and 13 bases at J, leaving 8 bases unmatched. The CDR3 is made up of 14 amino acids. The CDR3 reads CAWSSGTGALPLHF. For the CDR3, the DNA is TGTGCCTGGAGTTCCGGGACAGGGGCTTTGCCCCTCCACTTT. Full variable domain (rest looked up from reference TRBV30 and TRBJ1-6): SQTIHQWPATLVQPVGSPLSLECTVEGTSNPNLYWYRQAAGRGLQLLFYSVGIGQISSEVPQNLSASRPQDRQFILSSKKLLLSDSGFYLCAWSSGTGALPLHFGNGTRLTVT.

This clone has just a few counts. The chain has TRBV5-1 and TRBJ1-1, with TRBD1 matching over 9 bases. This CDR3 contains 14 residues. J gave up 5 bases and V 4 bases, and 6 bases lay outside the gene matches. Germline-derived CDR1 and CDR2 are SGHRS and YFSETQ. The CDR3: CASSIGQGRTEAFF. The CDR3, as DNA: TGCGCCAGCAGCATCGGACAGGGGAGGACTGAAGCTTTCTTT.

V and J are TRBV5-1 and TRBJ1-6, with 7 bases identical to TRBD1. Trimming took 2 bases from V and 4 from J; bases not matched to a gene: 9. The CDR3 sequence is 17 residues long. The germline V gene encodes CDR1 SGHRS and CDR2 YFSETQ. The CDR3 here is CASSFMTGTEYNSPLHF. In DNA form, the CDR3 reads TGCGCCAGCAGCTTTATGACTGGGACAGAGTATAATTCACCCCTCCACTTT.

The sample holds one count of this clone. The chain recombines TRBV5-1 with TRBJ1-1; D unclear. Per germline, CDR1 SGHRS and CDR2 YFSETQ. The CDR3 is 14 amino acids. The germline V and J ends were trimmed by 6 bases and 0 bases, with 12 bases remaining between them. CDR3 in DNA: TGCGCCAGCAAGCGGGATCAGGTGAACACTGAAGCTTTCTTT. Its translation: CASKRDQVNTEAFF. The whole variable domain, remainder taken from reference TRBV5-1 and TRBJ1-1, is KAGVTQTPRYLIKTRGQQVTLSCSPISGHRSVSWYQQTPGQGLQFLFEYFSETQRNKGNFPGRFSGRQFSNSRSEMNVSTLELGDSALYLCASKRDQVNTEAFFGQGTRLTVV.

V gene TRBV9 combines with J gene TRBJ1-1; 9 nucleotides align to TRBD1. Trimming at V came to 4 bases and at J to 7 bases, leaving 8 bases not matched to a gene. Per germline, CDR1 SGDLS and CDR2 YYNGEE. The CDR3 is 14 amino acids. The CDR3 sequence: CASSQGTGKDEAFF. In DNA, the CDR3 is TGTGCCAGCAGCCAGGGGACAGGGAAAGATGAAGCTTTCTTT.

The chain joins TRBV2 to TRBJ2-1, with 7 positions matching TRBD2. Germline CDR1 reads SNHLY; CDR2 reads FYNNEI. V was clipped by 5 bases and J by 7 bases; unmatched bases: 8. CDR3 size: 14 residues. The DNA for the CDR3 is TGTGCCAGCAGTCCCCTGCGGGGGTGGAATGAGCAGTTCTTC. It encodes CASSPLRGWNEQFF.

The sample holds one count of this clone. The chain joins TRBV5-1 to TRBJ1-6; D unclear. The CDR3 totals 15 residues. Germline lookup yields CDR1 SGHRS and CDR2 YFSETQ. Trimming left V 0 bases short and J 5 bases short, with 9 bases between. This chain's CDR3 is CASSLEATDNSPLHF. The CDR3, as DNA: TGCGCCAGCAGCTTGGAGGCAACAGATAATTCACCCCTCCACTTT.

The V gene is TRBV12-3 or TRBV12-4, the J gene TRBJ2-2, with D possibly matching TRBD2 (5 bases). The CDR3 has 13 residues. The V and J ends lost 7 bases and 7 bases respectively, with 13 bases between them. CDR3 in amino acids: CASTRDTGGELFF. CDR3 sequence (DNA): TGTGCCAGCACCCGGGATACTGGCGGGGAGCTGTTTTTT.

The J gene is TRBJ1-6, the V gene TRBV2, with D perhaps TRBD1 (5 bases). The length of the CDR3 is 13 residues. The V and J ends lost 7 bases and 3 bases respectively, with 7 bases between them. CDR1 and CDR2 (germline): SNHLY, FYNNEI. CDR3 in DNA: TGTGCCAGCAAACAGGACTATAATTCACCCCTCCACTTT. Translated: CASKQDYNSPLHF. Full variable domain (missing parts from reference TRBV2 and TRBJ1-6): EPEVTQTPSHQVTQMGQEVILRCVPISNHLYFYWYRQILGQKVEFLVSFYNNEISEKSEIFDDQFSVERPDGSNFTLKIRSTKLEDSAMYFCASKQDYNSPLHFGNGTRLTVT.

The chain recombines TRBV7-6 with TRBJ2-2, with 11 positions matching TRBD1. The CDR3 has 15 amino acids. Losses at the gene ends were 6 bases for V and 6 bases for J; bases not matched to a gene: 6. CDR1 is SGHVS and CDR2 is FNYEAQ in the germline V gene. In DNA form, the CDR3 reads TGTGCCAGCAGGCCGGACAGGGGGCGAGCCGGGGAGCTGTTTTTT. Translation: CASRPDRGRAGELFF. The variable domain in full, with the rest retrieved from reference TRBV7-6 and TRBJ2-2, is GAGVSQSPRYKVTKRGQDVALRCDPISGHVSLYWYRQALGQGPEFLTYFNYEAQQDKSGLPNDRFSAERPEGSISTLTIQRTEQRDSAMYRCASRPDRGRAGELFFGEGSRLTVL.

The chain combines TRBV2 with TRBJ2-5; D possibly corresponds to TRBD1 (8 bases). The CDR3 contains 15 residues. V was pared by 7 bases and J by 3 bases, with 18 bases between. Per germline, CDR1 SNHLY and CDR2 FYNNEI. CDR3 sequence (DNA): TGTGCCAGCACCAAACTACAGGGGGGGAAAGAGACCCAGTACTTC. Residues: CASTKLQGGKETQYF.